The rows below give T cell receptor beta chains drawn from one sample of a study of blood T cell repertoires in COVID-19. Using immunoSEQ multiplex PCR, the repertoire was profiled, and TCRdb retains in-frame clones only, with some absent. This table has over 130,000 clones, around four fifths appearing once. The sample taken for sequencing was PBMCs or T cells enriched from blood (not recorded which). Receptor source: a woman in her forties or fifties with acute COVID-19. CDR3s include the opening cysteine and the closing phenylalanine or tryptophan. Fields, in order: D gene, J gene, V gene, clone size, CDR3 protein, CDR3 DNA. D genes are given only for firm matches. Clone size appears in some rows only: once, few, many, or a class for an expanded clone.

d_gene: TRBD1
j_gene: TRBJ1-1
v_gene: TRBV19
abundance: NA
CDR3aa: CASSTTQGGTEAFF
CDR3nt: TGTGCCAGTAGTACCACACAGGGGGGCACTGAAGCTTTCTTT

d_gene: TRBD1
j_gene: TRBJ2-2
v_gene: TRBV5-5
abundance: NA
CDR3aa: CASSAGRTGARDTGELFF
CDR3nt: TGTGCCAGCAGCGCCGGGCGGACAGGGGCGAGGGACACCGGGGAGCTGTTTTTT

d_gene: TRBD2
j_gene: TRBJ2-1
v_gene: TRBV28
abundance: NA
CDR3aa: CASSQGTSGSNEQFF
CDR3nt: TGTGCCAGCAGTCAGGGCACTAGCGGGAGTAATGAGCAGTTCTTC

d_gene: NA
j_gene: TRBJ1-5
v_gene: TRBV27
abundance: NA
CDR3aa: CASSREGGYSNQPQHF
CDR3nt: TGTGCCAGCTCGCGGGAGGGGGGGTATAGCAATCAGCCCCAGCATTTT

d_gene: NA
j_gene: TRBJ2-2
v_gene: TRBV5-1
abundance: NA
CDR3aa: CASSSRQPGELFF
CDR3nt: TGCGCCAGCAGCTCCAGACAGCCCGGGGAGCTGTTTTTT

d_gene: NA
j_gene: TRBJ1-6
v_gene: TRBV7-8
abundance: NA
CDR3aa: CASSLIPGNNSPLHF
CDR3nt: TGTGCCAGCAGCTTGATACCCGGGAATAATTCACCCCTCCACTTT

d_gene: TRBD2
j_gene: TRBJ2-1
v_gene: TRBV7-2
abundance: NA
CDR3aa: CASSLATSSGWGQFF
CDR3nt: TGTGCCAGCAGCTTAGCTACGTCTAGCGGCTGGGGGCAGTTCTTC

d_gene: NA
j_gene: TRBJ2-1
v_gene: TRBV6-2/TRBV6-3
abundance: NA
CDR3aa: CASSYGGREQFF
CDR3nt: TGTGCCAGCAGTTACGGGGGCCGTGAGCAGTTCTTC

d_gene: NA
j_gene: TRBJ2-1
v_gene: TRBV15
abundance: NA
CDR3aa: CATSSRLDNEQFF
CDR3nt: TGTGCCACCAGCTCCCGACTTGACAATGAGCAGTTCTTC

d_gene: NA
j_gene: TRBJ2-7
v_gene: TRBV7-8
abundance: NA
CDR3aa: CASSLVGGTSYEQYF
CDR3nt: TGTGCCAGCAGCTTAGTAGGCGGGACGAGTTACGAGCAGTACTTC

d_gene: TRBD2
j_gene: TRBJ2-3
v_gene: TRBV20-1
abundance: NA
CDR3aa: CSASGLADTDTQYF
CDR3nt: TGCAGTGCAAGTGGACTAGCGGACACAGATACGCAGTATTTT

d_gene: TRBD2
j_gene: TRBJ2-3
v_gene: TRBV2
abundance: NA
CDR3aa: CASTTGRAGTDTQYF
CDR3nt: TGTGCCAGCACTACCGGGAGGGCCGGCACAGATACGCAGTATTTT

d_gene: TRBD1
j_gene: TRBJ1-5
v_gene: TRBV27
abundance: NA
CDR3aa: CASSLIGQGQPQHF
CDR3nt: TGTGCCAGCAGTTTGATCGGACAGGGCCAGCCCCAGCATTTT

d_gene: TRBD2
j_gene: TRBJ2-1
v_gene: TRBV24-1
abundance: NA
CDR3aa: CATSDAKQTSGTYNEQFF
CDR3nt: TGTGCCACCAGTGATGCAAAACAGACTAGCGGGACTTACAATGAGCAGTTCTTC

d_gene: NA
j_gene: TRBJ2-2
v_gene: TRBV15
abundance: once
CDR3aa: CATSRDWRATGELFF
CDR3nt: TGTGCCACCAGCAGAGATTGGCGGGCGACCGGGGAGCTGTTTTTT

d_gene: NA
j_gene: TRBJ2-1
v_gene: TRBV5-6
abundance: NA
CDR3aa: CASSSQGNEQFF
CDR3nt: TGTGCCAGCAGCTCCCAGGGAAATGAGCAGTTCTTC

d_gene: TRBD2
j_gene: TRBJ2-3
v_gene: TRBV6-2/TRBV6-3
abundance: few
CDR3aa: CASSQVLAGGEDTQYF
CDR3nt: TGTGCCAGCAGCCAGGTCCTAGCGGGAGGAGAGGATACGCAGTATTTT

d_gene: TRBD1
j_gene: TRBJ1-5
v_gene: TRBV6-1
abundance: NA
CDR3aa: CASSVRGRGSPGQPQHF
CDR3nt: TGTGCCAGCAGTGTTCGTGGCAGGGGGTCCCCCGGTCAGCCCCAGCATTTT

d_gene: TRBD1
j_gene: TRBJ1-5
v_gene: TRBV15
abundance: NA
CDR3aa: CATSITGTGRKGQPQHF
CDR3nt: TGTGCCACCAGCATAACCGGGACAGGGAGGAAGGGTCAGCCCCAGCATTTT

d_gene: TRBD1
j_gene: TRBJ1-1
v_gene: TRBV14
abundance: NA
CDR3aa: CASSPRQGTGTEAFF
CDR3nt: TGTGCCAGCAGCCCAAGACAGGGGACCGGCACTGAAGCTTTCTTT

d_gene: TRBD2
j_gene: TRBJ2-1
v_gene: TRBV11-2
abundance: NA
CDR3aa: CASSFDSPAGDLYEQFF
CDR3nt: TGTGCCAGCAGCTTTGACTCCCCTGCGGGAGATCTCTATGAGCAGTTCTTC

d_gene: TRBD2
j_gene: TRBJ2-1
v_gene: TRBV27
abundance: NA
CDR3aa: CASSRQRDGSYNEQFF
CDR3nt: TGTGCCAGCAGTCGTCAGCGGGATGGGTCCTACAATGAGCAGTTCTTC